The clone carrying this T cell receptor (beta chain) was recorded once. The CDR3 covers 15 residues. These data come from a study of blood T cell repertoires in COVID-19. The wider study: The study drew acute and convalescent COVID-19 samples from the United States, Italy and Spain. The cDNA or gDNA used as material had been derived from T cells, B-cell-depleted T cells, or PBMCs.

Per the authors' pipeline: Estimated nucleated cell counts came from reference gene primer amplification. Measured with immunoSEQ multiplex PCR; TCRdb has only the in-frame clones, and not every one. V and J calls plus clone size are reproduced from that table; the DNA served to infer D and trimming. The profile shows around 370,000 clones, 91% of them singletons. The receptor's source is a woman under 30 who had recovered from COVID-19. Sequenced input: peripheral blood. The chain uses TRBV12-2 and TRBJ1-4; the table calls TRBD1, which could not be checked here. TRBV12-2 is a pseudogene. DNA of the CDR3: TGTGCAAGTCGCGCGACAGAGCCGAATAATGAAAAACTGTTTTTT. Translated, it gives CASRATEPNNEKLFF.